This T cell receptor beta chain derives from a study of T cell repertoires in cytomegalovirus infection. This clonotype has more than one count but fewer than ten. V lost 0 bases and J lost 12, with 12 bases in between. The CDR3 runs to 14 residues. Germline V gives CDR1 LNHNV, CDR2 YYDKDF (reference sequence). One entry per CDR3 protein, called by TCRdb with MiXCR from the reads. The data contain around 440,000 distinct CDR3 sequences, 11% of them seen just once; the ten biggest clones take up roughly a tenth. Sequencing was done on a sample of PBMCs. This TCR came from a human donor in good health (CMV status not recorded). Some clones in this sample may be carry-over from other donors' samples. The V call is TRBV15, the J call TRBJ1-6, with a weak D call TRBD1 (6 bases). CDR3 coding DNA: TGTGCCACCAGCAGAGATGGGACACTGCAACCCCTCCACTTT. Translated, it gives CATSRDGTLQPLHF.